One and the same sample provided the 23 T cell receptor beta chains below, sequenced in a study of human T cells and chemical hapten exposure. Time point indicated: patch test 3, about 24 weeks after DPC sensitization. Stated treatment: therapeutic diphenylcyclopropenone sensitization with weekly scalp DPC. MiXCR was run by TCRdb on the RACE reads, yielding one entry per CDR3 protein. The sample lists 150,000 to 200,000 distinct CDR3 sequences, more than 20% occurring once. This material consisted of whole blood, taken in connection with sensitization to the hapten diphenylcyclopropenone (DPC). Every receptor here comes from a middle-aged woman with alopecia areata. Some clones in this sample may be carry-over from other donors' samples.

This clonotype was seen only a few times. This chain links TRBV6-2 or TRBV6-3 with TRBJ2-1, with TRBD1 as a possible D gene (5 bases). Trimming stripped 0 bases from V and 3 bases from J, with 9 bases between. The CDR3 has 15 residues. Looked up from germline, CDR1 is MNHEY and CDR2 is SVGEGT. The CDR3 loop reads CASSYSRDSYNEQFF. CDR3 in DNA: TGTGCCAGCAGTTACTCGAGAGACAGCTACAATGAGCAGTTCTTC.

The CDR3 here is CRAGREGQDTQYF. The CDR3 DNA reads TGCAGGGCGGGGCGGGAGGGCCAAGATACGCAGTATTTT. The chain recombines TRBV20-1 with TRBJ2-3; 9 bases are shared with TRBD2. The CDR3 runs to 13 residues. Germline CDR1 is DFQATT and CDR2 is SNEGSKA (reference sequence).

The chain is built from TRBV20-1 and TRBJ2-5, with unresolved D. Deletions cut 8 bases from V and 5 bases from J, with 15 bases between. The CDR3 has 12 residues. Germline V CDR1 and CDR2: DFQATT, SNEGSKA (reference sequence). CDR3 in DNA: TGCAGTACCCCTAGGTTTCGTGAGACCCAGTACTTC. Its protein is CSTPRFRETQYF.

The chain has TRBV6-1 and TRBJ2-4; unclear D gene. Germline CDR1 is MNHNS and CDR2 is SASEGT. The CDR3 runs to 11 residues. V lost 10 bases, J lost 11 bases, and 15 bases lay in between. The CDR3 reads CATRRRALQYF. CDR3 coding DNA: TGTGCCACCCGCCGGAGAGCCCTTCAGTACTTC.

This chain uses TRBV29-1 with TRBJ2-7; TRBD1 matches at 9 bases. CDR3 length equals 14 residues. Germline loops: CDR1 SQVTM, CDR2 ANQGSEA. Trimming at V came to 4 bases and at J to 2 bases, leaving 6 bases not matched to a gene. The CDR3 coding sequence is TGCAGCGTTGGAGCAACAGGGGGCCCCTACGAGCAGTACTTC. Amino acid sequence: CSVGATGGPYEQYF.

The table lists this clonotype with a few counts. V gene TRBV29-1 combines with J gene TRBJ2-5; D perhaps matches TRBD2 (5 bases). V gave up 7 bases and J gave up 4 bases, with 10 bases separating them. Germline CDR1 is SQVTM and CDR2 is ANQGSEA. The length of the CDR3 is 11 residues. The CDR3 here is CSGREGETQYF. DNA for the CDR3: TGCAGCGGGCGAGAGGGAGAGACCCAGTACTTC.

This clonotype was seen a few times. V is TRBV10-3 and J is TRBJ1-5, with TRBD1 matching 9 bases. Germline V gene data show CDR1 as ENHRY and CDR2 as SYGVKD. Unmatched junction bases numbered 6, after V lost 10 bases and J lost 2 bases. The CDR3 has 14 amino acids. The CDR3 DNA reads TGTGCCAGCGGGACAGGGAATGGCAATCAGCCCCAGCATTTT. Translated, it gives CASGTGNGNQPQHF.

J is TRBJ2-5 and V is TRBV5-6, with 9 bases fitting TRBD2. This CDR3 region has 15 residues. The trim removed 4 bases at V and 3 bases at J, leaving 7 bases unmatched. CDR1 and CDR2 (germline): SGHDT, YYEEEE. The CDR3 protein is CASSVAGLAEETQYF. CDR3 sequence (DNA): TGTGCCAGCAGCGTCGCGGGACTAGCTGAAGAGACCCAGTACTTC.

This clonotype appeared a few times. Written as DNA, the CDR3 is TGTGCCAGCAGCCTCCCGGGTCCTACCTACGAGCAGTACTTC. Its protein is CASSLPGPTYEQYF. V gene TRBV3-1 combines with J gene TRBJ2-7; no firm D call. The germline V and J ends were trimmed by 4 bases and 2 bases, with 12 bases remaining between them. The length of the CDR3 is 14 residues. Germline CDR1 LGHDT, CDR2 YNNKEL (reference sequence).

V is TRBV3-1 and J is TRBJ1-1; D might be TRBD1 (5 bases). There are 11 residues in the CDR3. Germline V gives CDR1 LGHDT, CDR2 YNNKEL (reference sequence). The V gene lost 11 bases and the J gene lost 12 bases, with 19 bases spanning the gap. CDR3 loop: CAAGKGGVTFF. The CDR3 DNA reads TGTGCCGCAGGAAAGGGAGGGGTCACTTTCTTT.

This clonotype has a handful of counts. The chain combines TRBV12-3 or TRBV12-4 with TRBJ2-1, with 11 bases identical to TRBD1. V lost 5 bases and J lost 8; bases outside the gene matches: 5. The CDR3 covers 14 residues. The CDR3 spells CASSTGQGAHEQFF. For the CDR3, the DNA is TGTGCCAGCAGTACCGGACAGGGGGCCCATGAGCAGTTCTTC.

The V and J genes are TRBV28 and TRBJ1-6; 8 positions match TRBD1. The CDR3 runs 16 residues. J lost 2 bases, V lost 7 bases, and 7 bases had no gene match. Germline V gene data show CDR1 as MDHEN and CDR2 as SYDVKM. CDR3 in amino acids: CASKIQGAAYNSPLHF. The CDR3, as DNA: TGTGCCAGCAAGATCCAGGGGGCCGCCTATAATTCACCCCTCCACTTT.

This clonotype was seen many times. V gene TRBV6-5 combines with J gene TRBJ2-7, with D possibly matching TRBD2 (5 bases). CDR3 length: 13 residues. The germline CDR1 and CDR2 sequences are MNHEY and SVGAGI. The ends were cut back, 2 bases at V and 5 bases at J, with 10 bases in the middle. As DNA, the CDR3 is TGTGCCAGCAGTTACCGGGGATCCCACGAGCAGTACTTC. Protein sequence: CASSYRGSHEQYF.

This chain links TRBV20-1 with TRBJ1-6; D is undetermined. Trimming cost V 6 bases and J 7 bases, with 13 bases left between them. The CDR3 loop spans 13 amino acids. CDR1 and CDR2 (germline): DFQATT, SNEGSKA (reference sequence). The CDR3 here is CSAGSGGNSPLHF. The DNA of the CDR3 is TGCAGTGCCGGCAGCGGAGGGAATTCACCCCTCCACTTT.

This clonotype has a handful of counts. The chain couples TRBV7-2 to TRBJ1-2; possibly TRBD1 for D (5 bases). Germline CDR1 and CDR2: SGHTA and FQGNSA. Trimming took off 4 bases at V and 4 bases at J, with 16 bases between the two ends. CDR3 size: 15 residues. The DNA of the CDR3 is TGTGCCAGCAGCTCAGCGCTAACAGGCATCTATGGCTACACCTTC. Encoded protein: CASSSALTGIYGYTF.

The V gene is TRBV24-1, the J gene TRBJ1-2; D remains ambiguous. The CDR3 has 13 amino acids. The germline V and J ends were trimmed by 7 bases and 5 bases, with 13 bases remaining between them. Germline V gene lookup returns CDR1 KGHDR and CDR2 SFDVKD. CDR3 loop: CATSLAGGYGYTF. The CDR3 nucleotides read TGTGCCACCAGCCTCGCCGGCGGGTATGGCTACACCTTC.

This sequence joins TRBV7-9 and TRBJ2-1; D gene ambiguous. V was pared by 4 bases and J by 6 bases, with 13 bases between. Germline CDR1 reads SEHNR; CDR2 reads FQNEAQ (reference sequence). The CDR3 contains 14 residues. CDR3 DNA sequence: TGTGCCAGCAGCTCCTTGGGCTATTCCAATGAGCAGTTCTTC. Its translation is CASSSLGYSNEQFF.

V usage is TRBV19 and J usage is TRBJ2-6; D call uncertain. Germline V lookup: CDR1 LNHDA, CDR2 SQIVND (reference sequence). The V gene lost 5 bases and the J gene lost 0 bases, with 17 bases spanning the gap. This CDR3 is 18 amino acids long. DNA of the CDR3: TGTGCCAGTAGTGGCCGCCGGGTTTCTCTCTCTGGGGCCAACGTCCTGACTTTC. It encodes CASSGRRVSLSGANVLTF.

This CDR3 reads CASRVISGRARDTQYF. CDR3 bases: TGTGCCAGCAGGGTGATCAGCGGGAGGGCCAGAGATACGCAGTATTTT. V usage is TRBV27 and J usage is TRBJ2-3; 10 bases match TRBD2. With V trimmed by 6 bases and J by 5 bases, 11 bases remained unmatched. The CDR3 sequence is 16 residues long. Per the germline V gene, CDR1 is MNHEY and CDR2 is SMNVEV (reference sequence).

There are a few counts of this clonotype. The chain has TRBV28 and TRBJ2-1, with D possibly TRBD2 on 6 matching bases. CDR1 MDHEN and CDR2 SYDVKM come from the germline V gene. Between the trimmed V and J ends, which lost 5 bases and 15 bases, there was a span of 23 bases. The CDR3 has 14 amino acids. CDR3 sequence (DNA): TGTGCCAGCAGTCCAGTCGGCGAGGGACTCGCAACGTTCTTC. Amino acid sequence: CASSPVGEGLATFF.

The CDR3: CAISEGENTEAFF. DNA for the CDR3: TGTGCCATCAGTGAGGGGGAAAACACTGAAGCTTTCTTT. V usage is TRBV10-3 and J usage is TRBJ1-1; D is uncertain. V was trimmed by 2 bases and J by 2 bases, leaving 6 bases between them. CDR1 ENHRY and CDR2 SYGVKD come from the germline V gene. CDR3 size: 13 residues.

This clonotype was seen many times. The V gene is TRBV5-6, the J gene TRBJ1-2, with TRBD1 identical over 11 bases. The CDR3 length is 13 residues. With V trimmed by 3 bases and J by 14 bases, 9 bases remained unmatched. Germline-derived CDR1 and CDR2 are SGHDT and YYEEEE. The chain's CDR3 is CASSYGQGARGTF. CDR3 DNA sequence: TGTGCCAGCAGCTACGGACAGGGGGCGAGGGGGACCTTC.

V gene TRBV10-2 combines with J gene TRBJ2-2; 14 bases line up with TRBD2. Germline V gene sequence: CDR1 WSHSY, CDR2 SAAADI. The CDR3 spans 16 residues. J lost 5 bases, V lost 4 bases, and 3 bases had no gene match. CDR3 nucleotide sequence: TGCGCCAGCAGTGGGGGGACTAGCGGGAGAACCGGGGAGCTGTTTTTT. This encodes CASSGGTSGRTGELFF.